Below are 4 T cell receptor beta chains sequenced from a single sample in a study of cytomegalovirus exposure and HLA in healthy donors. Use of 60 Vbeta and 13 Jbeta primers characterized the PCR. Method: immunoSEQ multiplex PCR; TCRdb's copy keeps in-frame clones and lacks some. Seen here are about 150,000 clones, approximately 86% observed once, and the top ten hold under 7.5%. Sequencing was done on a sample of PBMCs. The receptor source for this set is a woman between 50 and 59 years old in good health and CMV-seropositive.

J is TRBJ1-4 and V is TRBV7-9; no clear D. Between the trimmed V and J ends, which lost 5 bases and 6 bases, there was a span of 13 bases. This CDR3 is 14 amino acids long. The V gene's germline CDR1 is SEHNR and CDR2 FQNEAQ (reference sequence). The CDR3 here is CASSRNSADEKLFF. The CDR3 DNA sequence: TGTGCCAGCAGCCGGAACTCCGCGGATGAAAAACTGTTTTTT. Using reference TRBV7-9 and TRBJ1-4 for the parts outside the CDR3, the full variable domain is DTGVSQNPRHKITKRGQNVTFRCDPISEHNRLYWYRQTLGQGPEFLTYFQNEAQLEKSRLLSDRFSAERPKGSFSTLEIQRTEQGDSAMYLCASSRNSADEKLFFGSGTQLSVL.

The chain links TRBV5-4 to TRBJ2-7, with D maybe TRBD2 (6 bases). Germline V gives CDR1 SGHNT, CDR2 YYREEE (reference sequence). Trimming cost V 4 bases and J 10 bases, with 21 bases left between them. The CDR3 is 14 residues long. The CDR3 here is CASSRRGGPSGQYF. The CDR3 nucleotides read TGTGCCAGCAGCCGCCGGGGAGGACCTTCGGGTCAGTACTTC.

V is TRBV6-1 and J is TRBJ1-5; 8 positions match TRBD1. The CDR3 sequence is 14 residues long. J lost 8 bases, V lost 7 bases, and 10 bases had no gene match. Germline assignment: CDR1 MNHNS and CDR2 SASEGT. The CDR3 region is CASTTRDRWEPQHF. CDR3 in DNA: TGTGCCAGCACCACTAGGGACAGGTGGGAGCCCCAGCATTTT.

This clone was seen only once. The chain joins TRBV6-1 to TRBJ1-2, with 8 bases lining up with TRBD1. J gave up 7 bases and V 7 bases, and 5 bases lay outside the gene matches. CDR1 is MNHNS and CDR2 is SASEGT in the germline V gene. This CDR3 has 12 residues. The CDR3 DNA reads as TGTGCCAGCAATCGACAGGGGACTGGCTACACCTTC. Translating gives CASNRQGTGYTF.